Below are 23 T cell receptor beta chains sequenced from a single sample in a study of T cells in Graves' hyperthyroidism and ophthalmopathy. It was RNA transcripts that yielded the amplified TCR beta CDR3 regions. First-round RT-PCR of the TCR CDR3 relied on the HTBI primer set. Each CDR3 protein is one row after TCRdb ran MiXCR on the multiplex PCR reads. The sample records fewer than 550,000 distinct CDR3 sequences, around 22% being singletons. Input material: blood. These TCRs come from a woman in her twenties or thirties with Graves' ophthalmopathy.

The CDR3 region is CASGSSGRNTEAFF. Here the CDR3 DNA reads TGCGCCAGCGGGTCCTCAGGCAGAAACACTGAAGCTTTCTTT. The chain has TRBV5-1 and TRBJ1-1, with D unresolved. The CDR3 has 14 residues. V lost 7 bases and J lost 2, with 15 bases in between. The germline V gene has CDR1 SGHRS and CDR2 YFSETQ. Full variable domain (rest looked up from reference TRBV5-1 and TRBJ1-1): KAGVTQTPRYLIKTRGQQVTLSCSPISGHRSVSWYQQTPGQGLQFLFEYFSETQRNKGNFPGRFSGRQFSNSRSEMNVSTLELGDSALYLCASGSSGRNTEAFFGQGTRLTVV.

The chain links TRBV6-5 to TRBJ2-7, with a possible D match to TRBD1 (6 bases). CDR1 is MNHEY, CDR2 SVGAGI, per germline. V dropped 4 bases and J dropped 6 bases, with 16 bases sitting between them. CDR3 size: 14 residues. The CDR3 region has the DNA TGTGCCAGCAGTTTACAGGGAATACCCAGCGAGCAGTACTTC. It specifies CASSLQGIPSEQYF.

At least ten counts were recorded for this clonotype. This chain uses TRBV10-3 with TRBJ1-5, with 7 positions matching TRBD1. Trimming at V came to 6 bases and at J to 4 bases, leaving 3 bases not matched to a gene. The CDR3 is 13 residues long. Germline-derived CDR1 and CDR2 are ENHRY and SYGVKD. The CDR3 nucleotides are TGTGCCATCAGCGAGGACAGGAATCAGCCCCAGCATTTT. Its protein is CAISEDRNQPQHF.

This clonotype was detected ten times or more. The gene calls are TRBV28 and TRBJ2-7, with D possibly TRBD2 on 5 matching bases. The CDR3 sequence is 12 residues long. V was pared by 3 bases and J by 9 bases, with 12 bases between. CDR1 and CDR2 from the germline V gene are MDHEN and SYDVKM. The CDR3 loop reads CASSLDGAGQYF. The CDR3 DNA reads as TGTGCCAGCAGTTTGGACGGCGCGGGGCAGTACTTC.

This clonotype appeared many times. The V call is TRBV6-5, the J call TRBJ1-2, with TRBD1 as a possible D gene (5 bases). The V end lost 6 bases, the J end lost 5 bases, and 13 bases lay between the germline ends. Germline loops: CDR1 MNHEY, CDR2 SVGAGI. This CDR3 is 13 amino acids long. The CDR3 is CASRGRAGYGYTF. DNA of the CDR3: TGTGCCAGCAGGGGCAGGGCAGGATATGGCTACACCTTC.

The chain carries TRBV6-1 and TRBJ2-5; D perhaps matches TRBD2 (6 bases). CDR1 is MNHNS and CDR2 is SASEGT in the germline V gene. The CDR3 runs to 14 residues. V lost 6 bases and J 1 base, leaving 12 bases between the germline ends. The CDR3 is CASRQGLAQETQYF. The CDR3 nucleotides are TGTGCCAGCAGGCAGGGACTCGCCCAAGAGACCCAGTACTTC.

This clonotype was found a few times. This rearrangement joins TRBV20-1 to TRBJ1-1, with 12 bases that match TRBD1. Germline lookup yields CDR1 DFQATT and CDR2 SNEGSKA (reference sequence). The CDR3 extends over 19 amino acids. With 5 bases clipped from V and 2 bases from J, the junction kept 18 bases outside the gene matches. The CDR3 region has the DNA TGCAGTGCTGTTATTACGCCGGGACAGGGGGCGGCAGAAAACACTGAAGCTTTCTTT. Its protein product is CSAVITPGQGAAENTEAFF.

This clonotype showed up many times. The gene calls are TRBV2 and TRBJ1-2, with D hard to call. The CDR3 covers 14 residues. Germline loops: CDR1 SNHLY, CDR2 FYNNEI. Trimming took off 8 bases at V and 0 bases at J, with 13 bases between the two ends. CDR3 nucleotides: TGTGCCAGCCTACGCAGGCCCTCTAACTATGGCTACACCTTC. Protein sequence: CASLRRPSNYGYTF.

The chain combines TRBV4-1 with TRBJ1-2, with unresolved D. The germline V and J ends were trimmed by 0 bases and 10 bases, with 6 bases remaining between them. CDR3 length: 11 amino acids. The germline gives CDR1 MGHRA, CDR2 YSYEKL. The CDR3 is CASSQDITYTF. CDR3 in DNA: TGCGCCAGCAGCCAAGATATAACCTACACCTTC.

At least ten counts were recorded for this clonotype. A read error may be the cause here, since a much bigger clone is one base away. The chain links TRBV6-5 to TRBJ1-1, with no clear D. The CDR3 spans 15 residues. CDR1 and CDR2 from the germline V gene are MNHEY and SVGAGI. Deletions cut 0 bases from V and 0 bases from J, with 8 bases between. CDR3 residues: CASSYSTTLNTEAFF. In DNA form, the CDR3 reads TGTGCCAGCAGTTACTCGACAACTTTGAACACTGAAGCTTTCTTT.

This chain links TRBV10-3 with TRBJ1-2, with D tentatively TRBD1 (6 bases). Germline CDR1 ENHRY, CDR2 SYGVKD. This CDR3 has 13 residues. Trimming took 10 bases from V and 0 from J, leaving 12 bases between them. CDR3 loop: CATGTSTNYGYTF. CDR3 sequence (DNA): TGTGCCACTGGGACATCCACTAACTATGGCTACACCTTC.

V gene TRBV6-5 combines with J gene TRBJ1-5, with 7 nucleotides matching TRBD1. CDR1 is MNHEY, CDR2 SVGAGI, per germline. V dropped 2 bases and J dropped 7; count of bases not matched to a gene: 5. The CDR3 loop spans 14 amino acids. CDR3 sequence: CASSYTGEGQPQHF. The CDR3 coding sequence is TGTGCCAGCAGTTACACAGGGGAAGGGCAGCCCCAGCATTTT.

V usage is TRBV29-1 and J usage is TRBJ2-4, with D uncertain. Germline loops: CDR1 SQVTM, CDR2 ANQGSEA. The V and J ends lost 2 bases and 7 bases respectively, with 9 bases between them. This CDR3 is built from 12 residues. The CDR3 region has the DNA TGCAGCGTTGAACTTAGGGCCAACATTCAGTACTTC. This gives the protein CSVELRANIQYF.

The V and J genes are TRBV6-1 and TRBJ2-7; D may be TRBD2 (5 bases). Germline CDR1 MNHNS, CDR2 SASEGT. This CDR3 has 13 amino acids. V was trimmed by 4 bases and J by 6 bases, leaving 13 bases between them. For the CDR3, the DNA is TGTGCCAGCAGTGTTTCCCTTGGAGGCGAGCAGTACTTC. Its translation: CASSVSLGGEQYF.

This clonotype has ten or more counts. CDR3 region: CAITTTTYGYTF. The DNA for the CDR3 is TGTGCCATCACGACTACCACCTATGGCTACACCTTC. The chain recombines TRBV10-3 with TRBJ1-2, with D unclear. The CDR3 length is 12 residues. Deletions cut 7 bases from V and 4 bases from J, with 10 bases between. Germline lookup yields CDR1 ENHRY and CDR2 SYGVKD.

This clonotype was observed at least ten times. V and J are TRBV12-3 or TRBV12-4 and TRBJ1-1; D remains unclear. This CDR3 contains 13 residues. V gave up 7 bases and J gave up 6 bases, with 15 bases separating them. CDR3 DNA: TGTGCCAGCACCGACCGGGGAGCTGCTGAAGCTTTCTTT. The encoded protein is CASTDRGAAEAFF.

The J gene is TRBJ2-7, the V gene TRBV29-1, with TRBD2 matching 9 bases. The CDR3 is 13 residues long. Germline V gives CDR1 SQVTM, CDR2 ANQGSEA. V shed 4 bases, J shed 4 bases, and the junction held 5 bases outside the gene matches. The DNA for the CDR3 is TGCAGCGTTGGGCCTAGCGGGGCGTACGAGCAGTACTTC. This translates into CSVGPSGAYEQYF.

CDR3 DNA: TGTGCCAGCAGCTTAGCTGGGCAGGGCGGAGATCCAGGCTACACCTTC. This encodes CASSLAGQGGDPGYTF. V is TRBV7-3 and J is TRBJ1-2, with D perhaps TRBD1 (5 bases). Per germline, CDR1 SGHTA and CDR2 FQGTGA. The CDR3 covers 16 residues. Trimming removed 2 bases at V and 8 bases at J, with 21 bases between.

This clonotype was counted ten times or more. The V and J genes are TRBV19 and TRBJ2-2; TRBD1 or TRBD2 may be the D gene (6 bases each). Germline V CDR1 and CDR2: LNHDA, SQIVND (reference sequence). The CDR3 has 14 residues. Deletions cut 5 bases from V and 6 bases from J, with 13 bases between. CDR3 sequence reads: CASSGQRVAGELFF. The CDR3 DNA reads TGTGCCAGTAGTGGACAGCGGGTAGCCGGGGAGCTGTTTTTT.

The chain uses TRBV6-1 and TRBJ2-7, with 9 bases lining up with TRBD2. The CDR3 covers 14 residues. Germline CDR1 MNHNS, CDR2 SASEGT. J was trimmed by 5 bases and V by 5 bases; bases with no gene match: 7. CDR3 DNA sequence: TGTGCCAGCAGTACCCGGCTAGCGGGGAACGAGCAGTACTTC. Its translation: CASSTRLAGNEQYF.

This clonotype was detected ten times or more. This chain links TRBV6-1 with TRBJ1-2, with 11 bases fitting TRBD1. Germline CDR1 and CDR2: MNHNS and SASEGT. The V and J ends lost 7 bases and 4 bases, in that order; junction bases with no gene match: 5. CDR3 size: 14 residues. CDR3 protein: CASTPGQGVYGYTF. The CDR3 nucleotides read TGTGCCAGCACCCCGGGACAGGGGGTCTATGGCTACACCTTC.

Only a few counts were recorded for this clonotype. The chain links TRBV6-5 to TRBJ1-1; D unresolved. V gave up 4 bases and J gave up 2 bases, with 14 bases separating them. The CDR3 runs to 15 residues. Germline values: CDR1 MNHEY, CDR2 SVGAGI. The CDR3 DNA follows: TGTGCCAGCAGTTTATTCTTCGGGCTAAACACTGAAGCTTTCTTT. Protein: CASSLFFGLNTEAFF.

The J gene is TRBJ2-2, the V gene TRBV5-4; a possible D gene is TRBD2 (6 bases). Trimming cost V 0 bases and J 0 bases, with 9 bases left between them. The CDR3 has 16 residues. CDR1 is SGHNT, CDR2 YYREEE, per germline (reference sequence). The CDR3, as DNA: TGTGCCAGCAGCTTGGTAGGAGGGTCGAACACCGGGGAGCTGTTTTTT. Translation gives CASSLVGGSNTGELFF.